The next 5 T cell receptor beta chains were all read from a single sample in a study of T cell repertoires in cytomegalovirus infection. MiXCR was run by TCRdb on the reads, yielding one entry per CDR3 protein. Of 230,000 or so distinct CDR3 sequences in the sample, around two fifths were seen once. These receptors' targets are unknown. The sequencing used CD8+ T cells from cultured PBMCs, collected from culture after CMV antigen stimulation. These receptors were collected from a human donor in good health (CMV status not recorded). Some clones in this sample may be carry-over from other donors' samples.

This clonotype was seen only a few times. The chain joins TRBV20-1 to TRBJ2-7, with D tentatively TRBD2 (6 bases). Per the germline V gene, CDR1 is DFQATT and CDR2 is SNEGSKA (reference sequence). The CDR3 consists of 15 residues. The V and J ends lost 0 bases and 5 bases respectively, with 17 bases between them. CDR3 DNA sequence: TGCAGTGCTAGAGATAACGGGGGACTTGCGCACGAGCAGTACTTC. Protein sequence: CSARDNGGLAHEQYF.

V gene TRBV29-1 combines with J gene TRBJ2-6, with D hard to call. The V gene's germline CDR1 is SQVTM and CDR2 ANQGSEA. V lost 7 bases and J lost 2, with 15 bases in between. The CDR3 totals 15 residues. In nucleotides, the CDR3 is TGCAGCGCCCATTCCCTGGCAGCTGGGGCCAACGTCCTGACTTTC. Protein product: CSAHSLAAGANVLTF.

This clonotype was recorded a few times. A junction boundary mismatches the germline segment, possibly from a read error. The chain has TRBV4-1 and TRBJ2-7; D is perhaps TRBD1 (6 bases). Germline assignment: CDR1 MGHRA and CDR2 YSYEKL. CDR3 length equals 17 residues. The CDR3 DNA reads TGTGCCAGCAGCCAAGGGGGAGAAGGGTTTCGAGGACACGAGCAGTACTTC. Translated: CASSQGGEGFRGHEQYF.

In this sample, this clonotype turned up a few times. This rearrangement joins TRBV5-1 to TRBJ1-5, with 7 bases matching TRBD1. Germline-derived CDR1 and CDR2 are SGHRS and YFSETQ. This CDR3 has 14 amino acids. Losses at the gene ends were 4 bases for V and 1 base for J; bases not matched to a gene: 2. This CDR3 reads CASSAGQSNQPQHF. For the CDR3, the DNA is TGCGCCAGCAGCGCGGGACAGAGCAATCAGCCCCAGCATTTT.

Of note for this clonotype: A read error is possible here, since a much larger clone lies one base away. The chain is built from TRBV19 and TRBJ1-1; D not certain. Germline CDR1 and CDR2: LNHDA and SQIVND (reference sequence). The CDR3 is 13 amino acids. Written as DNA, the CDR3 is TGTGCCAGTAGTATAGTAAGGGCCACTGAAGCTTCCTTT. Its protein is CASSIVRATEASF.